This TCR beta chain derives from a study of early T cells in non-severe SARS-CoV-2 infection. About the study: Sequencing input comprised bulk RNA from unsorted whole blood; chain pairing was not available. Study results and limitations: Reliance on VDJdb matching favored anti-spike CD8 responses; private and CD4 specificities were missed.

This clonotype was picked up many times. Its target is not known. Each single cDNA molecule received a unique molecular identifier. Via MiXCR, TCRdb re-called the 5' RACE reads, giving one row per CDR3 protein. The profile shows about 70,000 distinct CDR3 sequences, around 10% of them singletons. The V gene end was trimmed by 10 bases and the J gene end by 2 bases; junction bases not matched to a gene: 9. CDR3 length equals 14 residues. Looked up from germline, CDR1 is LNHNV and CDR2 is YYDKDF (reference sequence). The source of this sequence is an adult who was a healthcare worker with PCR-confirmed SARS-CoV-2 infection or an uninfected control (not recorded which). The sample taken for sequencing was whole blood. The chain is built from TRBV15 and TRBJ2-5; TRBD1 aligns across 8 bases. The CDR3: CAKRQGKGQETQYF. CDR3 sequence (DNA): TGTGCCAAGAGACAGGGGAAGGGGCAAGAGACCCAGTACTTC.